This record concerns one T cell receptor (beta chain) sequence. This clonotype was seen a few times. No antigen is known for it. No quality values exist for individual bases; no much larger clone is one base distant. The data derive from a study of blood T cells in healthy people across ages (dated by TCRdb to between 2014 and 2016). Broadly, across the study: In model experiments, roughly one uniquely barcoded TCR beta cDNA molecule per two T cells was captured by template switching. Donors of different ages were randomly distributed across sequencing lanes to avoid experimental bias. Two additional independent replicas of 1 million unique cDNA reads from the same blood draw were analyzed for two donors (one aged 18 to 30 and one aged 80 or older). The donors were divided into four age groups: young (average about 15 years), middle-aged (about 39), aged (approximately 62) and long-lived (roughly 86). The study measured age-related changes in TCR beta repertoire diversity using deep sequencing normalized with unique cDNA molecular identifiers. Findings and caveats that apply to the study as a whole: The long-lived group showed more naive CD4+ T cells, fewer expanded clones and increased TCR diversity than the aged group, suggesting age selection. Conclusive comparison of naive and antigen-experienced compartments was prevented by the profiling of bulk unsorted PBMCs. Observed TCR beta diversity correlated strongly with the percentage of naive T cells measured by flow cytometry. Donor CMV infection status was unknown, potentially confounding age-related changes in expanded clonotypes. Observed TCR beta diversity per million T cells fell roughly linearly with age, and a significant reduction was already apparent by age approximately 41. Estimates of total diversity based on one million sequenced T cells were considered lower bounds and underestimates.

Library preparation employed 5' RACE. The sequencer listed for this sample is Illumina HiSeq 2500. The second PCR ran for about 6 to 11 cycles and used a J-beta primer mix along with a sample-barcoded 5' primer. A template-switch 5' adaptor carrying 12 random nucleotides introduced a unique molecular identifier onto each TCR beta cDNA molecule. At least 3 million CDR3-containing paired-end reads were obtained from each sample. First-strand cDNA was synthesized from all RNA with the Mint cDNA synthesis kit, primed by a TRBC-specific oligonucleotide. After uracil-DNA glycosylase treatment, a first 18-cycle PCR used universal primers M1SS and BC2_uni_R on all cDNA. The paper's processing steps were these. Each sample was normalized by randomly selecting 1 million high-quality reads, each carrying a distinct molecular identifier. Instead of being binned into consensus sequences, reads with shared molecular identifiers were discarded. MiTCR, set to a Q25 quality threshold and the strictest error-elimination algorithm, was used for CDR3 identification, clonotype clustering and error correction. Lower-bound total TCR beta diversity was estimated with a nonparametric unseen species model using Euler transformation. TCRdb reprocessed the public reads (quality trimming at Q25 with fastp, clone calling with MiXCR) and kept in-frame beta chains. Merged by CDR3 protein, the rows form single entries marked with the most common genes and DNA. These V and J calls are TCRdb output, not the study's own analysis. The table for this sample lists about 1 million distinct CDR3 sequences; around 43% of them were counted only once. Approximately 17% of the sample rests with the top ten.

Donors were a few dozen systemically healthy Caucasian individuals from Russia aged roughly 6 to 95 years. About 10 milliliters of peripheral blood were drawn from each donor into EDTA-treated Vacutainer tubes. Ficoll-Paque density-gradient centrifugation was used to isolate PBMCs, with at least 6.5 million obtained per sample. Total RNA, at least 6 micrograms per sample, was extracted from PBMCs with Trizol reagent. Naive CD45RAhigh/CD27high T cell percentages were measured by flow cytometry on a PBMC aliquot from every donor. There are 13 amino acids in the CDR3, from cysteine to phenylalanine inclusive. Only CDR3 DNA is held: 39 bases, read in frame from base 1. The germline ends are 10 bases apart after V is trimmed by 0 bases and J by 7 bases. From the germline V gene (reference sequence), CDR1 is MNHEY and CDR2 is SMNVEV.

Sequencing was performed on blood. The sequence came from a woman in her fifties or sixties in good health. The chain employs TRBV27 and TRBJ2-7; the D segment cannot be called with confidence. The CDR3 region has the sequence CASSLSTPIEQYF. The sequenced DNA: TGTGCCAGCAGTTTATCGACTCCGATAGAGCAGTACTTC.